The clone carrying this T cell receptor beta chain was recorded a few times. What it binds is not known. Time point denoted: persistent/refractory GD, antithyroid drugs over 5 years with positive TRAb. TCR sequences were obtained from RNA taken from PBMCs. Libraries of TCR beta came from iRepertoire HTBI primers plus Arm-PCR of CDR3 regions. TCRdb reprocessed the multiplex PCR reads with MiXCR, giving one entry per CDR3 protein. The profile shows 430,000 or so distinct CDR3 sequences, under 25% of them singletons. Germline-derived CDR1 and CDR2 are SGHRS and YFSETQ. The CDR3 is made up of 14 amino acids. V lost 2 bases, J lost 4 bases, and 12 bases lay in between. This sample stems from a study of regulatory T cells in long-lasting Graves disease. General study results and limits: TCR diversity was lower in persistent than newly diagnosed Graves' disease.

Here the sequenced sample was peripheral blood mononuclear cells (PBMCs), taken when the disease was refractory, from a patient treated with antithyroid drugs. The source is a female donor with Graves disease. The gene calls are TRBV5-1 and TRBJ1-1, with D perhaps TRBD1 (5 bases). The CDR3 DNA reads as TGCGCCAGCAGCTTTGACGGGGGGGTCACTGAAGCTTTCTTT. It specifies CASSFDGGVTEAFF.